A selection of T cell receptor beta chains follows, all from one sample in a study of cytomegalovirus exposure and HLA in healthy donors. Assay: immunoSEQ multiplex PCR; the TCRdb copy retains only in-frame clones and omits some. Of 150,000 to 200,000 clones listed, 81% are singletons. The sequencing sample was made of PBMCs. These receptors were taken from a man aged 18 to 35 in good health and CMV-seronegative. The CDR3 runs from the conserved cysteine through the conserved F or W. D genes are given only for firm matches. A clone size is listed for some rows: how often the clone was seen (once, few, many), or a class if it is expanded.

CDR3 DNA: TGTGCCAGCAGCTTACACCAGGACTATGGCTACACCTTC
CDR3 protein: CASSLHQDYGYTF
D gene: NA
J gene: TRBJ1-2
V gene: TRBV7-8
clone size: NA
CDR3 length: 13

CDR3 DNA: TGTGCCAGCAGTGTCAGGGAGGGTCGAGAGACCCAGTACTTC
CDR3 protein: CASSVREGRETQYF
D gene: TRBD2
J gene: TRBJ2-5
V gene: TRBV25-1
clone size: NA
CDR3 length: 14

CDR3 DNA: TGTGCCAGCAACAGTAAACGAACCTACGAGCAGTACTTC
CDR3 protein: CASNSKRTYEQYF
D gene: NA
J gene: TRBJ2-7
V gene: TRBV2
clone size: NA
CDR3 length: 13

CDR3 DNA: TGCGCCAGCAGCCTGGACAGGTTGTACACCGGGGAGCTGTTTTTT
CDR3 protein: CASSLDRLYTGELFF
D gene: TRBD1
J gene: TRBJ2-2
V gene: TRBV5-1
clone size: NA
CDR3 length: 15

CDR3 DNA: TGTGCCAGTAGTATAGTCAGGGCCCACGGATCTAACTATGGCTACACCTTC
CDR3 protein: CASSIVRAHGSNYGYTF
D gene: NA
J gene: TRBJ1-2
V gene: TRBV19
clone size: NA
CDR3 length: 17

CDR3 DNA: TGTGCCAGCAGTCTCCGGGACAGGGGACCTGCAACTAATGAAAAACTGTTTTTT
CDR3 protein: CASSLRDRGPATNEKLFF
D gene: TRBD1
J gene: TRBJ1-4
V gene: TRBV7-8
clone size: NA
CDR3 length: 18

CDR3 DNA: TGTGCCAGCAGACCTTATGCAGGGAGGGATGGCTACACCTTC
CDR3 protein: CASRPYAGRDGYTF
D gene: NA
J gene: TRBJ1-2
V gene: TRBV27
clone size: NA
CDR3 length: 14

CDR3 DNA: TGTGCCAGCAAGGTAGCGGGGGTCACCGGGGAGCTGTTTTTT
CDR3 protein: CASKVAGVTGELFF
D gene: TRBD2
J gene: TRBJ2-2
V gene: TRBV5-4
clone size: NA
CDR3 length: 14

CDR3 DNA: TGTGCCAGCAGCGGACCAGGGGTCTCGGAGCAGTTCTTC
CDR3 protein: CASSGPGVSEQFF
D gene: NA
J gene: TRBJ2-1
V gene: TRBV7-9
clone size: NA
CDR3 length: 13

CDR3 DNA: TGTGCCTGGAATAGCGGAAGCTCCTACGAGCAGTACTTC
CDR3 protein: CAWNSGSSYEQYF
D gene: NA
J gene: TRBJ2-7
V gene: TRBV30
clone size: NA
CDR3 length: 13

CDR3 DNA: TGCAGCGTTTTCCGGGGGGCGCGAGGAGAGACCCAGTACTTC
CDR3 protein: CSVFRGARGETQYF
D gene: NA
J gene: TRBJ2-5
V gene: TRBV29-1
clone size: few
CDR3 length: 14

CDR3 DNA: TGTGCCAGTAGTTTACAGGGTCTTGACACTGAAGCTTTCTTT
CDR3 protein: CASSLQGLDTEAFF
D gene: NA
J gene: TRBJ1-1
V gene: TRBV19
clone size: NA
CDR3 length: 14

CDR3 DNA: TGTGCCAGCAGACCTACGGGAGATAATGAAAAACTGTTTTTT
CDR3 protein: CASRPTGDNEKLFF
D gene: NA
J gene: TRBJ1-4
V gene: TRBV11-2
clone size: NA
CDR3 length: 14

CDR3 DNA: TGTGCCAGCTCCCGGACTAGCGGGAGCTACAATGAGCAGTTCTTC
CDR3 protein: CASSRTSGSYNEQFF
D gene: TRBD2
J gene: TRBJ2-1
V gene: TRBV18
clone size: once
CDR3 length: 15

CDR3 DNA: TGTGCCAGCTCGCCAGGTCAGGGGAGGGATCAGCCCCAGCATTTT
CDR3 protein: CASSPGQGRDQPQHF
D gene: NA
J gene: TRBJ1-5
V gene: TRBV18
clone size: NA
CDR3 length: 15

CDR3 DNA: TGCGCCAGCAGGAGGGACAGCCACTATGGCTACACCTTC
CDR3 protein: CASRRDSHYGYTF
D gene: TRBD1
J gene: TRBJ1-2
V gene: TRBV5-1
clone size: NA
CDR3 length: 13

CDR3 DNA: TGCAGCGCCATAGGCCCTAGCGGGAGGACCTCTGGGGCCAACGTCCTGACTTTC
CDR3 protein: CSAIGPSGRTSGANVLTF
D gene: TRBD2
J gene: TRBJ2-6
V gene: TRBV29-1
clone size: NA
CDR3 length: 18

CDR3 DNA: TGTGCCAGCTCAGGCGGGACTAGCGGGAACTACAATGAGCAGTTCTTC
CDR3 protein: CASSGGTSGNYNEQFF
D gene: TRBD2
J gene: TRBJ2-1
V gene: TRBV18
clone size: NA
CDR3 length: 16

CDR3 DNA: TGTGCCAGCAGCGATCAGCGGGGGGCGGGTACGGAGCAGTACTTC
CDR3 protein: CASSDQRGAGTEQYF
D gene: TRBD2
J gene: TRBJ2-7
V gene: TRBV7-8
clone size: NA
CDR3 length: 15

CDR3 DNA: TGCAGCGTTGAACCTCCTGTCCGCTCCTACAATGAGCAGTTCTTC
CDR3 protein: CSVEPPVRSYNEQFF
D gene: NA
J gene: TRBJ2-1
V gene: TRBV29-1
clone size: NA
CDR3 length: 15

CDR3 DNA: TGTGCCAGCAGTTTAGACCTAGCGGGAGCAAGCACAGATACGCAGTATTTT
CDR3 protein: CASSLDLAGASTDTQYF
D gene: TRBD2
J gene: TRBJ2-3
V gene: TRBV28
clone size: once
CDR3 length: 17

CDR3 DNA: TGTGCCAGCAGCCCTTATGTGGACAGGGGGCGCGACGAGCAGTACTTC
CDR3 protein: CASSPYVDRGRDEQYF
D gene: TRBD1
J gene: TRBJ2-7
V gene: TRBV9
clone size: NA
CDR3 length: 16

CDR3 DNA: TGTGCCAGCAGTTTAGGCGGGAGAAAAGTAGATACGCAGTATTTT
CDR3 protein: CASSLGGRKVDTQYF
D gene: TRBD2
J gene: TRBJ2-3
V gene: TRBV28
clone size: once
CDR3 length: 15

CDR3 DNA: TGTGCCAGCAGTGAGCAACCTCTAGCGGGAGCCGCCTACGAGCAGTACTTC
CDR3 protein: CASSEQPLAGAAYEQYF
D gene: TRBD2
J gene: TRBJ2-7
V gene: TRBV6-1
clone size: NA
CDR3 length: 17

CDR3 DNA: TGTGCCAGCAGTTCTAGCCAGGGGGCCCAGTACTTC
CDR3 protein: CASSSSQGAQYF
D gene: TRBD1
J gene: TRBJ2-5
V gene: TRBV9
clone size: few
CDR3 length: 12

CDR3 DNA: TGCGCCAGCATATCAGACAGGGGCCGCTCTGGGGCCAACGTCCTGACTTTC
CDR3 protein: CASISDRGRSGANVLTF
D gene: TRBD1
J gene: TRBJ2-6
V gene: TRBV5-1
clone size: NA
CDR3 length: 17

CDR3 DNA: TGTGCCACCAGCAGAGATCGGTACTATGGCTACACCTTC
CDR3 protein: CATSRDRYYGYTF
D gene: NA
J gene: TRBJ1-2
V gene: TRBV15
clone size: NA
CDR3 length: 13

CDR3 DNA: TGTGCCAGCACCGGACAGACCTACGAGCAGTACTTC
CDR3 protein: CASTGQTYEQYF
D gene: NA
J gene: TRBJ2-7
V gene: TRBV6-5
clone size: NA
CDR3 length: 12

CDR3 DNA: TGTGCCAGCAGTTTGGCACTAGGAGGGGAGACCCAGTACTTC
CDR3 protein: CASSLALGGETQYF
D gene: NA
J gene: TRBJ2-5
V gene: TRBV28
clone size: few
CDR3 length: 14

CDR3 DNA: TGTGCCAGCAGCCGCCGGGACAACGTGGTTGAACTGTTTTTT
CDR3 protein: CASSRRDNVVELFF
D gene: NA
J gene: TRBJ1-4
V gene: TRBV2
clone size: NA
CDR3 length: 14

CDR3 DNA: TGTGCCAGCAGGATATGGACAGGTAGCAATCAGCCCCAGCATTTT
CDR3 protein: CASRIWTGSNQPQHF
D gene: TRBD1
J gene: TRBJ1-5
V gene: TRBV6-1
clone size: NA
CDR3 length: 15

CDR3 DNA: TGTGCCAGCAGCTTAGTAGTTCAGGGGGCAAGCAATCAGCCCCAGCATTTT
CDR3 protein: CASSLVVQGASNQPQHF
D gene: TRBD1
J gene: TRBJ1-5
V gene: TRBV7-2
clone size: NA
CDR3 length: 17

CDR3 DNA: TGTGCCAGCAGTTCAATAGCGGGAATGAGCTCCTACAATGAGCAGTTCTTC
CDR3 protein: CASSSIAGMSSYNEQFF
D gene: TRBD2
J gene: TRBJ2-1
V gene: TRBV2
clone size: NA
CDR3 length: 17

CDR3 DNA: TGTGCCAGCAGTTCCCACAGGGCCCTGAACACTGAAGCTTTCTTT
CDR3 protein: CASSSHRALNTEAFF
D gene: NA
J gene: TRBJ1-1
V gene: TRBV6-6
clone size: NA
CDR3 length: 15

CDR3 DNA: TGCGCCAGCAGCCAAGGGTCGGGGGGGACCCCAGATACGCAGTATTTT
CDR3 protein: CASSQGSGGTPDTQYF
D gene: TRBD2
J gene: TRBJ2-3
V gene: TRBV4-3
clone size: few
CDR3 length: 16

CDR3 DNA: TGCAGCGTCCTAAGAACAGGGGGCGATGAAAAACTGTTTTTT
CDR3 protein: CSVLRTGGDEKLFF
D gene: TRBD1
J gene: TRBJ1-4
V gene: TRBV29-1
clone size: NA
CDR3 length: 14

CDR3 DNA: TGTGCCAGCTCACCCGACACCTATGGCTACACCTTC
CDR3 protein: CASSPDTYGYTF
D gene: NA
J gene: TRBJ1-2
V gene: TRBV18
clone size: NA
CDR3 length: 12

CDR3 DNA: TGTGCCAGCAGCTCCCTGGGCAGGGGTGATGGCTACACCTTC
CDR3 protein: CASSSLGRGDGYTF
D gene: NA
J gene: TRBJ1-2
V gene: TRBV7-8
clone size: NA
CDR3 length: 14

CDR3 DNA: TGTGCCAGCAGAACAGGATCTAATGAAAAACTGTTTTTT
CDR3 protein: CASRTGSNEKLFF
D gene: NA
J gene: TRBJ1-4
V gene: TRBV27
clone size: NA
CDR3 length: 13

CDR3 DNA: TGTGCCAGCAGTGAAGCTCGGACTAGCTCGTACGAGCAGTACTTC
CDR3 protein: CASSEARTSSYEQYF
D gene: TRBD2
J gene: TRBJ2-7
V gene: TRBV2
clone size: NA
CDR3 length: 15

CDR3 DNA: TGTGCCAGCAGTACTATTGGGGGCTACACCTTC
CDR3 protein: CASSTIGGYTF
D gene: NA
J gene: TRBJ1-2
V gene: TRBV7-2
clone size: once
CDR3 length: 11

CDR3 DNA: TGTGCCACCAATACAGGGCGAGACACCGGGGAGCTGTTTTTT
CDR3 protein: CATNTGRDTGELFF
D gene: NA
J gene: TRBJ2-2
V gene: TRBV19
clone size: NA
CDR3 length: 14

CDR3 DNA: TGTGCCAGCAGCCGGGACCCCGGGACAGGGGCCTACGAGCAGTACTTC
CDR3 protein: CASSRDPGTGAYEQYF
D gene: TRBD1
J gene: TRBJ2-7
V gene: TRBV5-5
clone size: NA
CDR3 length: 16

CDR3 DNA: TGTGCCAGCAGTGGGGACAGGGGGCGCCGAGGCTACACCTTC
CDR3 protein: CASSGDRGRRGYTF
D gene: TRBD1
J gene: TRBJ1-2
V gene: TRBV2
clone size: once
CDR3 length: 14

CDR3 DNA: TGTGCCTGGAGAAGGGGTGGGAACAATGAGCAGTTCTTC
CDR3 protein: CAWRRGGNNEQFF
D gene: NA
J gene: TRBJ2-1
V gene: TRBV30
clone size: NA
CDR3 length: 13

CDR3 DNA: TGTGCCAGCAGTGCCCCGGGGGGGAACACTGAAGCTTTCTTT
CDR3 protein: CASSAPGGNTEAFF
D gene: NA
J gene: TRBJ1-1
V gene: TRBV6-1
clone size: NA
CDR3 length: 14

CDR3 DNA: TGCGCCAGCAGCCCGGGACAGGGGGCAATTCAGCCCCAGCATTTT
CDR3 protein: CASSPGQGAIQPQHF
D gene: TRBD1
J gene: TRBJ1-5
V gene: TRBV5-1
clone size: NA
CDR3 length: 15

CDR3 DNA: TGTGCCAGTAGTAACCCCGGGACAGGGTTTGGGGGGCCCCAGCATTTT
CDR3 protein: CASSNPGTGFGGPQHF
D gene: TRBD1
J gene: TRBJ1-5
V gene: TRBV19
clone size: NA
CDR3 length: 16

CDR3 DNA: TGCAGCGTTCCTACCACCCTAGCGGGCCCAGAGACCCAGTACTTC
CDR3 protein: CSVPTTLAGPETQYF
D gene: TRBD2
J gene: TRBJ2-5
V gene: TRBV29-1
clone size: NA
CDR3 length: 15

CDR3 DNA: TGTGCCAGCAGCTTTTCCGGGTACAATGAGCAGTTCTTC
CDR3 protein: CASSFSGYNEQFF
D gene: NA
J gene: TRBJ2-1
V gene: TRBV5-8
clone size: NA
CDR3 length: 13